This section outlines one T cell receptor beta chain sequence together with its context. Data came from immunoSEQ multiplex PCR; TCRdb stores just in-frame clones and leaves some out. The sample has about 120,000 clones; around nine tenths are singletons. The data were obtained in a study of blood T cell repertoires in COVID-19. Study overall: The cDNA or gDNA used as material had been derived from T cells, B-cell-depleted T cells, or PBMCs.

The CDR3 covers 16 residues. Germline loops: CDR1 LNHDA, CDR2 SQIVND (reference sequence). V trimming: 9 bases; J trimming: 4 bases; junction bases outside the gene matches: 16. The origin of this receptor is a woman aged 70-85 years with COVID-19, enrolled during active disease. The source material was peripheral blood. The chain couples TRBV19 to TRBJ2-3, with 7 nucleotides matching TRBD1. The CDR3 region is CASSSRARGYSDTQYF. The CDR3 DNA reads TGTGCCAGCAGTTCTCGGGCCAGGGGGTACTCAGATACGCAGTATTTT.